This entry is about one T cell receptor (beta chain). The target antigen is unknown. A process of 5'RACE template switching, which added a universal primer site and UMIs, was used to make TCR cDNA. TCRdb passed the 5' RACE reads through MiXCR, listing each CDR3 protein once. The data contain around 320,000 distinct CDR3 sequences, around 10% of them seen just once; the ten biggest clones take up about 3.5%. This sample stems from a study of T cells after yellow fever vaccination. Study observations and caveats: The presence of abundant clonotypes contaminating from the bulk population was possible in FACS-sorted repertoires.

Trimming took off 3 bases at V and 0 bases at J, with 12 bases between the two ends. This CDR3 has 16 amino acids. Sequences were derived from CD4+ T cells sorted from PBMCs, sampled 5 days after the yellow fever booster vaccination. The TCR originated in a man in his late teens or twenties who received the YFV17D yellow fever vaccine. The chain couples TRBV12-3 or TRBV12-4 to TRBJ1-3; tentative D call: TRBD1 (6 bases). The DNA of the CDR3 is TGTGCCAGCAGTTTTGACAGGCCGCTCTCTGGAAACACCATATATTTT. Protein sequence: CASSFDRPLSGNTIYF.